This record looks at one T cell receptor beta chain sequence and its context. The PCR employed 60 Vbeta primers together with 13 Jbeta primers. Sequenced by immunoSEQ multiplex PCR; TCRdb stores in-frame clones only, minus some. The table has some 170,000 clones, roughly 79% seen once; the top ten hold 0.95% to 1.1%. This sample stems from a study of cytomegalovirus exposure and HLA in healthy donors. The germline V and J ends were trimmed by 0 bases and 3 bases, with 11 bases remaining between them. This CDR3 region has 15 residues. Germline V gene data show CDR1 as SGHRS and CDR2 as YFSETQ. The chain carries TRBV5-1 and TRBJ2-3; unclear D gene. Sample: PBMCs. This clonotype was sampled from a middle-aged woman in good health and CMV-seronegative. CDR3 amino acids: CASSLAGDRTDTQYF. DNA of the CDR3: TGCGCCAGCAGCTTGGCCGGAGATAGAACAGATACGCAGTATTTT.